Listed here is a single T cell receptor beta chain. Its antigen remains unidentified. The data originate from a study of cytomegalovirus exposure and HLA in healthy donors. General observations from the study: Under 20,000 TCR beta sequences were associated with HLA alleles at 0.05 false discovery rate in a later analysis.

The PCR ran on 60 Vbeta and 13 Jbeta primers. The data were produced by immunoSEQ multiplex PCR, yet TCRdb's version contains in-frame clones alone and is incomplete. Of hundreds of thousands of clones detected, 70% appear once; the ten largest clones hold less than 3%. V was pared by 2 bases and J by 4 bases, with 11 bases between. The CDR3 sequence is 15 residues long. Germline V gives CDR1 MNHNS, CDR2 SASEGT. The chain employs TRBV6-1 and TRBJ2-2; tentatively, D is TRBD2 (6 bases). The source is a man aged 35-49 years in good health and CMV-seropositive. The sequencing input was PBMCs. The CDR3 protein is CASSELGGSTGELFF. The CDR3 DNA reads TGTGCCAGCAGTGAACTCGGAGGGAGCACCGGGGAGCTGTTTTTT.